What follows are 26 T cell receptor beta chains derived from one specimen sequenced in a study of blood T cell repertoires in COVID-19. Profiling relied on immunoSEQ multiplex PCR, and the TCRdb table lists in-frame clones only, not all of them. The sample records 70,000 to 80,000 clones, 82% being singletons. Input material: peripheral blood. These TCRs come from a woman older than 75 with acute or convalescent COVID-19.

The rearrangement uses TRBV6-5 and TRBJ2-7; TRBD1 matches at 10 bases. Germline CDR1 reads MNHEY; CDR2 reads SVGAGI. J gave up 6 bases and V 6 bases, and 8 bases lay outside the gene matches. This CDR3 has 14 amino acids. The CDR3 DNA follows: TGTGCCAGCAGCCGGACAGGGGGAAAGGGCGAGCAGTACTTC. This sequence encodes CASSRTGGKGEQYF.

This clone was counted ten times or more. Germline is not matched at one junction end, which may reflect a read error. The V gene is TRBV12-5, the J gene TRBJ2-7; 7 bases are shared with TRBD2. This CDR3 spans 12 amino acids. The V gene's germline CDR1 is LGHNT and CDR2 FRNRAP. In DNA form, the CDR3 reads TGTGCTAGTGGTTTGGACTCGGGGAGGGTGGATTTC. It encodes CASGLDSGRVDF.

Only one count was recorded for this clone. The chain uses TRBV7-8 and TRBJ2-3, with D perhaps TRBD1 (6 bases). Germline V lookup: CDR1 SGHVS, CDR2 FQNEAQ. V gave up 5 bases and J gave up 6 bases, with 9 bases separating them. The CDR3 is 12 residues long. CDR3 sequence reads: CASSPGQDTQYF. The CDR3 DNA follows: TGTGCCAGCAGCCCCGGACAGGATACGCAGTATTTT. The full variable domain, in which reference TRBV7-8 and TRBJ2-3 provide the parts outside the CDR3, is GAGVSQSPRYKVAKRGQDVALRCDPISGHVSLFWYQQALGQGPEFLTYFQNEAQLDKSGLPSDRFFAERPEGSVSTLKIQRTQQEDSAVYLCASSPGQDTQYFGPGTRLTVL.

The V call is TRBV11-2, the J call TRBJ2-1, with TRBD2 matching 11 bases. This CDR3 contains 18 residues. The germline V gene encodes CDR1 SGHAT and CDR2 FQNNGV. The J segment lost 7 bases and the V segment lost 2 bases, leaving 13 bases of the junction unmatched. CDR3 residues: CASSLRATSGALRNEQFF. The CDR3 DNA follows: TGTGCCAGCAGCTTAAGGGCGACTAGCGGGGCACTTCGGAATGAGCAGTTCTTC.

The DNA for the CDR3 is TGTGCCAGTAGTAGATCCGGGACATCCAACTACGAGCAGTACTTC. Translation gives CASSRSGTSNYEQYF. The rearrangement joins TRBV19 to TRBJ2-7, with a possible D match to TRBD1 (6 bases). The V gene's germline CDR1 is LNHDA and CDR2 SQIVND (reference sequence). The CDR3 covers 15 residues. With 4 bases removed from V and 3 bases from J, the gap between germline ends came to 16 bases.

This clone was seen a few times. Other DNA sequences in the sample encode the same CDR3. The chain joins TRBV6-5 to TRBJ2-1; no firm D call. There are 11 residues in the CDR3. Trimming removed 3 bases from V and 7 bases from J, with 4 bases in between. CDR1 MNHEY and CDR2 SVGAGI come from the germline V gene. The CDR3 DNA reads TGTGCCAGCAGTTATCGGAATGAGCAGTTCTTC. As protein: CASSYRNEQFF.

The chain employs TRBV15 and TRBJ2-7; D ambiguous. V was trimmed by 1 base and J by 3 bases, leaving 4 bases between them. The CDR3 is 12 amino acids. Per the germline V gene, CDR1 is LNHNV and CDR2 is YYDKDF (reference sequence). CDR3 DNA: TGTGCCACCAGCAGAGTCCGCTACGAGCAGTACTTC. Translating gives CATSRVRYEQYF.

The V gene is TRBV4-3, the J gene TRBJ2-3, with D possibly being TRBD2 (6 bases). Germline lookup yields CDR1 LGHNA and CDR2 YSLEER. The V and J ends lost 4 bases and 1 base respectively, with 15 bases between them. CDR3 size: 16 residues. The CDR3 is CASSLGQGGGTDTQYF. The DNA for the CDR3 is TGCGCCAGCAGCCTGGGGCAGGGAGGAGGCACAGATACGCAGTATTTT.

This clone was recorded a few times. The chain carries TRBV5-1 and TRBJ1-2; possibly TRBD1 for D (5 bases). The CDR3 loop spans 13 amino acids. Germline V gene lookup returns CDR1 SGHRS and CDR2 YFSETQ. Deletions cut 5 bases from V and 1 base from J, with 9 bases between. The CDR3 sequence is CASRVDNNYGYTF. The CDR3 bases are TGCGCCAGCAGGGTGGACAATAACTATGGCTACACCTTC.

The V and J genes are TRBV28 and TRBJ1-5, with a weak D call TRBD1 (6 bases). Germline-derived CDR1 and CDR2 are MDHEN and SYDVKM. The CDR3 sequence is 14 residues long. Trimming cost V 6 bases and J 3 bases, with 12 bases left between them. The chain's CDR3 is CASRIQGNNQPQHF. The CDR3 bases are TGTGCCAGCAGGATACAGGGAAACAATCAGCCCCAGCATTTT.

The V gene is TRBV5-8, the J gene TRBJ1-5; 10 bases agree with TRBD1. Looked up from germline, CDR1 is SGHTS and CDR2 is YDEGEE. The CDR3 loop spans 16 amino acids. The ends lost 0 bases at V and 3 bases at J; junction bases unmatched: 3. CDR3 sequence reads: CASSLAGQGSNQPQHF. The CDR3 region has the DNA TGTGCCAGCAGCTTGGCGGGACAGGGGTCCAATCAGCCCCAGCATTTT.

The chain uses TRBV4-2 and TRBJ2-5, with TRBD2 matching over 7 bases. The CDR3 sequence is 16 residues long. The ends lost 0 bases at V and 4 bases at J; junction bases unmatched: 8. Per the germline V gene, CDR1 is LGHNA and CDR2 is YNFKEQ. The CDR3 nucleotides read TGTGCCAGCAGCCAAGATGCGGGAGTGCCTTTAGAGACCCAGTACTTC. Protein product: CASSQDAGVPLETQYF.

The chain has TRBV27 and TRBJ1-2; the D gene is possibly TRBD1 (5 bases). The germline V and J ends were trimmed by 1 base and 0 bases, with 12 bases remaining between them. Germline V gene data show CDR1 as MNHEY and CDR2 as SMNVEV (reference sequence). The CDR3 has 16 amino acids. The CDR3 DNA reads TGTGCCAGCAGTTTATGGTACGACAGTGCTAACTATGGCTACACCTTC. Translation: CASSLWYDSANYGYTF.

The chain joins TRBV7-2 to TRBJ2-7; the D is unclear. V dropped 4 bases and J dropped 1 base, with 11 bases sitting between them. CDR1 is SGHTA and CDR2 is FQGNSA in the germline V gene. This CDR3 comprises 14 residues. The CDR3 region is CASSSGGRSYEQYF. The CDR3 DNA follows: TGTGCCAGCAGCTCAGGTGGCAGATCCTACGAGCAGTACTTC.

The chain employs TRBV7-9 and TRBJ1-4; 8 nucleotides line up with TRBD1. The V and J ends lost 0 bases and 1 base, in that order; junction bases with no gene match: 7. In germline, CDR1 is SEHNR, CDR2 FQNEAQ (reference sequence). This CDR3 has 18 amino acids. As DNA, the CDR3 is TGTGCCAGCAGCTTAGCGCGGGACAGGAGGGGAACTAATGAAAAACTGTTTTTT. Protein product: CASSLARDRRGTNEKLFF.

The rearrangement uses TRBV12-3 or TRBV12-4 and TRBJ2-1; the D is unclear. V lost 5 bases and J 0 bases, leaving 5 bases between the germline ends. The CDR3 is 13 residues long. The CDR3 loop is CASSNSSYNEQFF. DNA of the CDR3: TGTGCCAGCAGTAATAGCTCCTACAATGAGCAGTTCTTC.

The V and J genes are TRBV5-6 and TRBJ1-2, with D unresolved. CDR1 and CDR2 (germline): SGHDT, YYEEEE. The CDR3 totals 13 residues. V was cut by 0 bases and J by 8 bases, with 11 bases left in between. CDR3 coding DNA: TGTGCCAGCAGCTTGGAGCTGTCTAAAGGCTACACCTTC. Residues: CASSLELSKGYTF.

The chain carries TRBV7-9 and TRBJ2-2; D possibly corresponds to TRBD2 (5 bases). Trimming removed 7 bases at V and 2 bases at J, with 14 bases between. The CDR3 length is 15 residues. Germline CDR1 is SEHNR and CDR2 is FQNEAQ (reference sequence). The CDR3 here is CASKLVTRNTGELFF. The CDR3, as DNA: TGTGCCAGCAAGCTAGTAACTAGAAACACCGGGGAGCTGTTTTTT. Complete variable domain (other parts from reference TRBV7-9 and TRBJ2-2): DTGVSQNPRHKITKRGQNVTFRCDPISEHNRLYWYRQTLGQGPEFLTYFQNEAQLEKSRLLSDRFSAERPKGSFSTLEIQRTEQGDSAMYLCASKLVTRNTGELFFGEGSRLTVL.

In DNA, the CDR3 is TGTGCCAGCTCCCTTGGACTAGCGGGAAACACCGGGGAGCTGTTTTTT. As protein: CASSLGLAGNTGELFF. This chain connects TRBV18 to TRBJ2-2; 12 nucleotides match TRBD2. Trimming took 6 bases from V and 2 from J; bases not matched to a gene: 4. The CDR3 covers 16 residues. Looked up from germline, CDR1 is KGHSH and CDR2 is LQKENI. Full variable domain (missing parts from reference TRBV18 and TRBJ2-2): NAGVMQNPRHLVRRRGQEARLRCSPMKGHSHVYWYRQLPEEGLKFMVYLQKENIIDESGMPKERFSAEFPKEGPSILRIQQVVRGDSAAYFCASSLGLAGNTGELFFGEGSRLTVL.

The chain uses TRBV29-1 and TRBJ1-2; 7 bases are a match to TRBD1. V lost 7 bases, J lost 8 bases, and 7 bases stayed unmatched. CDR3 size: 11 residues. Germline V gives CDR1 SQVTM, CDR2 ANQGSEA. The CDR3 bases are TGCAGCGCAGGGGGATTAGGCGGCTACACCTTC. Translation gives CSAGGLGGYTF.

The chain couples TRBV4-2 to TRBJ2-5, with 8 bases that match TRBD2. The CDR3 consists of 18 residues. CDR1 is LGHNA and CDR2 is YNFKEQ in the germline V gene. V gave up 4 bases and J gave up 4 bases; unmatched junction bases: 17. CDR3 region: CASSLLSGTRDSGETQYF. CDR3 nucleotides: TGTGCCAGCAGCCTCCTTTCCGGGACTAGGGACTCCGGAGAGACCCAGTACTTC.

CDR3 protein: CASSFYLAGHETQYF. In DNA form, the CDR3 reads TGTGCCAGCAGCTTCTACCTAGCGGGTCATGAGACCCAGTACTTC. This chain links TRBV7-9 with TRBJ2-5, with 8 bases aligning to TRBD2. Trimming removed 3 bases from V and 5 bases from J; junction bases left unmatched: 8. The CDR3 loop spans 15 amino acids. The germline gives CDR1 SEHNR, CDR2 FQNEAQ (reference sequence).

To note about this clone: The same CDR3 arises from other DNA sequences in this sample as well. The gene calls are TRBV24-1 and TRBJ2-2, with unresolved D. The CDR3 is 15 residues long. Germline V gene sequence: CDR1 KGHDR, CDR2 SFDVKD. The ends were cut back, 0 bases at V and 3 bases at J, with 7 bases in the middle. The CDR3 nucleotides read TGTGCCACCAGTGATTTGGGCCGGGACACCGGGGAGCTGTTTTTT. It specifies CATSDLGRDTGELFF.

About this clone itself: This sample also contains other DNA sequences that code for the same CDR3. This rearrangement joins TRBV5-1 to TRBJ1-2; TRBD1 agrees at 10 bases. CDR3 length: 13 residues. Germline CDR1 is SGHRS and CDR2 is YFSETQ. J gave up 5 bases and V 4 bases, and 2 bases lay outside the gene matches. The CDR3 is CASSLDRGYGYTF. In DNA, the CDR3 is TGCGCCAGCAGCCTGGACAGGGGGTATGGCTACACCTTC.

The chain is built from TRBV28 and TRBJ1-6, with a possible D match to TRBD1 (6 bases). The CDR3 is 14 amino acids. V lost 6 bases and J lost 5, with 11 bases in between. Germline CDR1 and CDR2: MDHEN and SYDVKM. CDR3 residues: CASSLRGNNSPLHF. The CDR3 DNA reads TGTGCCAGCAGCCTTAGGGGGAATAATTCACCCCTCCACTTT.

This sequence joins TRBV3-1 (or the pseudogene TRBV3-2) and TRBJ2-5; TRBD2 is a possible D gene (7 bases). The length of the CDR3 is 15 residues. V shed 1 base and J shed 6 bases, with 15 bases lying between them. From germline, CDR1 is LGHDT and CDR2 YNNKEL (reference sequence). The CDR3 nucleotides read TGTGCCAGCAGCCAAGGGGGCGGGGGCTCGAAGACCCAGTACTTC. Translating gives CASSQGGGGSKTQYF.